The rows below give T cell receptor beta chains drawn from one sample of a study of T-cell memory formation after mild COVID-19. Using its own MiXCR run on the 5' RACE reads, TCRdb lists one record per CDR3 protein. The table includes roughly 350,000 distinct CDR3 sequences, 25% to 30% detected once. The sequenced material came from PBMCs or a T cell subset sorted from them (not recorded which). These TCRs come from an adult woman who had mild COVID-19 (a few samples of this study predate the infection). Cell type and time point are not known. The CDR3 runs from the conserved cysteine through the conserved F or W. The order of the fields is V gene, J gene, clone size, D gene, CDR3 protein, CDR3 DNA. A D gene is named only where the DNA matches it firmly. For some rows the clone size is stated as once, few or many, or as a class when expanded; others skip it.

V gene: TRBV7-9; J gene: TRBJ2-5; clone size: few; D gene: .; CDR3 protein: CASSWGQETQYF; CDR3 DNA: TGTGCCAGCAGCTGGGGCCAAGAGACCCAGTACTTC
V gene: TRBV18; J gene: TRBJ1-1; clone size: .; D gene: .; CDR3 protein: CASSPRRGADTEAFF; CDR3 DNA: TGTGCCAGCTCACCACGGAGGGGGGCGGACACTGAAGCTTTCTTT
V gene: TRBV7-6; J gene: TRBJ2-5; clone size: .; D gene: .; CDR3 protein: CASSLALGWETQYF; CDR3 DNA: TGTGCCAGCAGCTTAGCGTTGGGATGGGAGACCCAGTACTTC
V gene: TRBV7-3; J gene: TRBJ2-2; clone size: .; D gene: .; CDR3 protein: CASSLSRANGELFF; CDR3 DNA: TGTGCCAGCAGCTTGTCCAGGGCGAACGGGGAGCTGTTTTTT
V gene: TRBV19; J gene: TRBJ1-3; clone size: .; D gene: .; CDR3 protein: CASMSKRASGNTIYF; CDR3 DNA: TGTGCCAGCATGAGTAAGAGGGCCTCTGGAAACACCATATATTTT
V gene: TRBV7-9; J gene: TRBJ2-3; clone size: .; D gene: TRBD2; CDR3 protein: CASSLAGAFDTQYF; CDR3 DNA: TGTGCCAGCAGCCTAGCGGGAGCATTTGATACGCAGTATTTT
V gene: TRBV4-1; J gene: TRBJ2-5; clone size: .; D gene: TRBD2; CDR3 protein: CASSQDRMGLEEETQYF; CDR3 DNA: TGCGCCAGCAGCCAAGATAGGATGGGACTAGAGGAAGAGACCCAGTACTTC
V gene: TRBV12-3/TRBV12-4; J gene: TRBJ1-5; clone size: few; D gene: .; CDR3 protein: CASSLTLVGNQPQHF; CDR3 DNA: TGTGCCAGCAGTTTAACCCTGGTGGGCAATCAGCCCCAGCATTTT
V gene: TRBV24-1; J gene: TRBJ2-3; clone size: few; D gene: .; CDR3 protein: CATSERLADTQYF; CDR3 DNA: TGTGCCACCAGTGAACGACTAGCAGATACGCAGTATTTT
V gene: TRBV7-9; J gene: TRBJ2-2; clone size: .; D gene: TRBD2; CDR3 protein: CASSLSGRYTGELFF; CDR3 DNA: TGTGCCAGCAGTTTAAGCGGGAGGTACACCGGGGAGCTGTTTTTT
V gene: TRBV2; J gene: TRBJ2-7; clone size: .; D gene: .; CDR3 protein: CASSGRVPYEQYF; CDR3 DNA: TGTGCCAGCAGTGGACGGGTACCCTACGAGCAGTACTTC
V gene: TRBV7-6; J gene: TRBJ2-7; clone size: .; D gene: .; CDR3 protein: CASSLRARQGDEQYF; CDR3 DNA: TGTGCCAGCAGCTTAAGGGCCCGCCAAGGGGACGAGCAGTACTTC
V gene: TRBV15; J gene: TRBJ1-1; clone size: .; D gene: .; CDR3 protein: CATSRDGRRTEAFF; CDR3 DNA: TGTGCCACCAGCAGAGATGGACGGCGCACTGAAGCTTTCTTT
V gene: TRBV29-1; J gene: TRBJ2-7; clone size: few; D gene: TRBD1; CDR3 protein: CSVVGNRGLGEQYF; CDR3 DNA: TGCAGCGTTGTCGGTAACAGGGGGCTGGGTGAGCAGTACTTC
V gene: TRBV7-8; J gene: TRBJ2-5; clone size: .; D gene: .; CDR3 protein: CASSSRQLGETQYF; CDR3 DNA: TGTGCCAGCAGCTCCAGACAGCTAGGGGAGACCCAGTACTTC
V gene: TRBV7-9; J gene: TRBJ1-1; clone size: few; D gene: .; CDR3 protein: CASSFHRGGEEAFF; CDR3 DNA: TGTGCCAGCAGCTTTCATAGGGGCGGGGAGGAAGCTTTCTTT
V gene: TRBV30; J gene: TRBJ1-3; clone size: few; D gene: .; CDR3 protein: CAWSFLGLTAGNTIYF; CDR3 DNA: TGTGCCTGGAGTTTCCTTGGGCTGACGGCTGGAAACACCATATATTTT
V gene: TRBV12-3/TRBV12-4; J gene: TRBJ1-1; clone size: few; D gene: .; CDR3 protein: CASSSQGGAEAFF; CDR3 DNA: TGTGCCAGCAGTTCACAGGGAGGAGCTGAAGCTTTCTTT
V gene: TRBV6-6; J gene: TRBJ2-2; clone size: few; D gene: .; CDR3 protein: CASTLTDTNTGELFF; CDR3 DNA: TGTGCCAGCACCCTGACAGATACGAACACCGGGGAGCTGTTTTTT
V gene: TRBV7-2; J gene: TRBJ2-2; clone size: .; D gene: TRBD2; CDR3 protein: CASSLDGLAVNTGELFF; CDR3 DNA: TGTGCCAGCAGCTTAGATGGACTAGCGGTGAACACCGGGGAGCTGTTTTTT
V gene: TRBV9; J gene: TRBJ2-3; clone size: few; D gene: .; CDR3 protein: CASSSRGETSTDTQYF; CDR3 DNA: TGTGCCAGCAGCTCCAGGGGGGAGACTAGCACAGATACGCAGTATTTT
V gene: TRBV20-1; J gene: TRBJ2-3; clone size: .; D gene: .; CDR3 protein: CSAEVDRTDTQYF; CDR3 DNA: TGCAGTGCTGAGGTGGATCGCACAGATACGCAGTATTTT
V gene: TRBV18; J gene: TRBJ2-5; clone size: .; D gene: .; CDR3 protein: CASSHLSGTQYF; CDR3 DNA: TGTGCCAGCTCTCACCTTTCCGGGACTCAGTACTTC
V gene: TRBV5-1; J gene: TRBJ2-7; clone size: few; D gene: TRBD1; CDR3 protein: CASSLGQGIYEQYF; CDR3 DNA: TGCGCCAGCAGCTTGGGACAGGGGATCTACGAGCAGTACTTC
V gene: TRBV27; J gene: TRBJ2-1; clone size: few; D gene: .; CDR3 protein: CASSPGTRTYNEQFF; CDR3 DNA: TGTGCCAGCAGCCCCGGGACCCGTACCTACAATGAGCAGTTCTTC
V gene: TRBV4-2; J gene: TRBJ2-1; clone size: few; D gene: TRBD2; CDR3 protein: CASSPTTSGGASYNEQFF; CDR3 DNA: TGTGCCAGCAGCCCAACCACTAGCGGGGGGGCGTCCTACAATGAGCAGTTCTTC
V gene: TRBV24-1; J gene: TRBJ2-7; clone size: .; D gene: .; CDR3 protein: CATSGNGEYF; CDR3 DNA: TGTGCCACCAGTGGGAATGGAGAGTACTTC
V gene: TRBV20-1; J gene: TRBJ2-3; clone size: few; D gene: TRBD2; CDR3 protein: CSAQLAGGWLDTQYF; CDR3 DNA: TGCAGTGCTCAACTAGCGGGAGGATGGTTAGATACGCAGTATTTT
V gene: TRBV7-9; J gene: TRBJ1-1; clone size: few; D gene: TRBD1; CDR3 protein: CASSDKQGVGTEAFF; CDR3 DNA: TGTGCCAGCAGCGATAAACAGGGGGTAGGGACTGAAGCTTTCTTT
V gene: TRBV12-2; J gene: TRBJ2-7; clone size: .; D gene: .; CDR3 protein: CASRLASGPSSYEQYF; CDR3 DNA: TGTGCAAGTCGCCTTGCTTCGGGGCCCAGCTCCTACGAGCAGTACTTC
V gene: TRBV14; J gene: TRBJ2-3; clone size: .; D gene: TRBD2; CDR3 protein: CASSRLAESTDTQYF; CDR3 DNA: TGTGCCAGCAGCCGACTAGCGGAGAGCACAGATACGCAGTATTTT
V gene: TRBV29-1; J gene: TRBJ1-3; clone size: few; D gene: .; CDR3 protein: CSVGDSGNTIYF; CDR3 DNA: TGCAGCGTCGGGGACTCTGGAAACACCATATATTTT
V gene: TRBV7-2; J gene: TRBJ2-7; clone size: .; D gene: TRBD2; CDR3 protein: CASSVHLAGIGEQYF; CDR3 DNA: TGTGCCAGCAGCGTACACCTAGCGGGGATCGGAGAGCAGTACTTC
V gene: TRBV6-2/TRBV6-3; J gene: TRBJ2-7; clone size: few; D gene: TRBD2; CDR3 protein: CASSYSTSGSSYEQYF; CDR3 DNA: TGTGCCAGCAGTTACTCTACTAGCGGCAGCTCCTACGAGCAGTACTTC
V gene: TRBV12-3/TRBV12-4; J gene: TRBJ1-5; clone size: .; D gene: .; CDR3 protein: CASTRGGQPQHF; CDR3 DNA: TGTGCCAGCACCCGAGGGGGTCAGCCCCAGCATTTT
V gene: TRBV27; J gene: TRBJ2-3; clone size: few; D gene: .; CDR3 protein: CASSGFATDTQYF; CDR3 DNA: TGTGCCAGCAGTGGGTTTGCTACAGATACGCAGTATTTT
V gene: TRBV29-1; J gene: TRBJ1-1; clone size: .; D gene: .; CDR3 protein: CSVSRANTEAFF; CDR3 DNA: TGCAGCGTTTCCAGGGCGAACACTGAAGCTTTCTTT
V gene: TRBV24-1; J gene: TRBJ2-3; clone size: .; D gene: .; CDR3 protein: CATSDPGTTSTDTQYF; CDR3 DNA: TGTGCCACCAGTGACCCCGGGACAACTAGCACAGATACGCAGTATTTT
V gene: TRBV20-1; J gene: TRBJ1-2; clone size: once; D gene: TRBD1; CDR3 protein: CTGQGNYGYTF; CDR3 DNA: TGCACCGGACAGGGAAACTATGGCTACACCTTC
V gene: TRBV4-2; J gene: TRBJ1-5; clone size: .; D gene: .; CDR3 protein: CASSQPGHSNQPQHF; CDR3 DNA: TGTGCCAGCAGCCAGCCGGGACATAGCAATCAGCCCCAGCATTTT
V gene: TRBV29-1; J gene: TRBJ1-5; clone size: .; D gene: TRBD1; CDR3 protein: CSVGTGKGQPQHF; CDR3 DNA: TGCAGCGTCGGGACAGGGAAAGGACAGCCCCAGCATTTT
V gene: TRBV7-9; J gene: TRBJ2-1; clone size: few; D gene: .; CDR3 protein: CAKSTQGPEQFF; CDR3 DNA: TGTGCCAAGAGTACCCAGGGTCCAGAGCAGTTCTTC
V gene: TRBV7-6; J gene: TRBJ2-5; clone size: .; D gene: .; CDR3 protein: CASSLGVRGETQYF; CDR3 DNA: TGTGCCAGCAGCTTAGGCGTCCGGGGGGAGACCCAGTACTTC
V gene: TRBV9; J gene: TRBJ1-1; clone size: .; D gene: TRBD1; CDR3 protein: CASSVRGHTEAFF; CDR3 DNA: TGTGCCAGCAGCGTAAGGGGGCACACTGAAGCTTTCTTT
V gene: TRBV10-3; J gene: TRBJ2-7; clone size: .; D gene: TRBD2; CDR3 protein: CATAGASYEQYF; CDR3 DNA: TGTGCCACAGCGGGAGCATCCTACGAGCAGTACTTC
V gene: TRBV18; J gene: TRBJ1-5; clone size: .; D gene: .; CDR3 protein: CASSPQGGGSQPQHF; CDR3 DNA: TGTGCCAGCTCACCACAGGGAGGCGGCAGTCAGCCCCAGCATTTT
V gene: TRBV12-3/TRBV12-4; J gene: TRBJ2-3; clone size: many; D gene: TRBD2; CDR3 protein: CASRREVRNTQYF; CDR3 DNA: TGTGCCAGCAGACGGGAGGTGAGGAATACGCAGTATTTT
V gene: TRBV7-3; J gene: TRBJ1-2; clone size: few; D gene: .; CDR3 protein: CASNNAPGEGYTF; CDR3 DNA: TGTGCCAGCAATAATGCCCCGGGGGAGGGCTACACCTTC
V gene: TRBV12-3/TRBV12-4; J gene: TRBJ1-5; clone size: many; D gene: .; CDR3 protein: CASSLMGDGNQPQHF; CDR3 DNA: TGTGCCAGCAGTCTCATGGGGGACGGCAATCAGCCCCAGCATTTT
V gene: TRBV12-3/TRBV12-4; J gene: TRBJ2-7; clone size: few; D gene: .; CDR3 protein: CASSLAPGEAYEQYF; CDR3 DNA: TGTGCCAGCAGTTTAGCCCCCGGTGAGGCCTACGAGCAGTACTTC
V gene: TRBV20-1; J gene: TRBJ2-7; clone size: .; D gene: TRBD1; CDR3 protein: CSARGQGAEQYF; CDR3 DNA: TGCAGTGCTAGAGGACAGGGGGCCGAGCAGTACTTC
V gene: TRBV25-1; J gene: TRBJ1-3; clone size: .; D gene: .; CDR3 protein: CASSEGPGNTIYF; CDR3 DNA: TGTGCCAGCAGTGAAGGCCCTGGAAACACCATATATTTT
V gene: TRBV5-1; J gene: TRBJ2-3; clone size: .; D gene: .; CDR3 protein: CASSLYYYSTDTQYF; CDR3 DNA: TGCGCCAGCAGCTTGTACTACTATAGCACAGATACGCAGTATTTT